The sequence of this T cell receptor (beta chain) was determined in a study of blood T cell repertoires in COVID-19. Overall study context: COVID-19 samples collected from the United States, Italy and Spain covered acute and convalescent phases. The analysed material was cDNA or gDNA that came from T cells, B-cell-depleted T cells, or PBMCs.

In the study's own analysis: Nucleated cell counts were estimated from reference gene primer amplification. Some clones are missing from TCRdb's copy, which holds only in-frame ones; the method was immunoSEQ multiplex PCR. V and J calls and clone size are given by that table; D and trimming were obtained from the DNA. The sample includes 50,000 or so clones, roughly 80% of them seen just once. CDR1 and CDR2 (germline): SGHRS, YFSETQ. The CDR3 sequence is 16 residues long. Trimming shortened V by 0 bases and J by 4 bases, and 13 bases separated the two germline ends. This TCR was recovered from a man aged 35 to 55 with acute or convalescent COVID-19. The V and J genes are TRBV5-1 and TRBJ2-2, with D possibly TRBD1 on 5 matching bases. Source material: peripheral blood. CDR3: CASSLEPGQFTGELFF. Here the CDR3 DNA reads TGCGCCAGCAGCTTGGAGCCCGGACAATTCACCGGGGAGCTGTTTTTT.